Listed here is a single T cell receptor (beta chain). Its antigen is still unknown. The table came from immunoSEQ multiplex PCR; TCRdb's copy has only in-frame clones and leaves some out. Seen here are about 96,000 clones, about 93% observed once, and the top ten hold roughly 0.17%. This sample is drawn from a study of graft-versus-host responses after intestinal transplantation. Study details: Anti-thymocyte globulin served as induction for all recipients, who then took tacrolimus and steroids for 3 to 4 years.

J lost 9 bases, V lost 4 bases, and 8 bases had no gene match. This CDR3 region has 13 residues. Germline CDR1 and CDR2: GTSNPN and SVGIG (reference sequence). Study results and caveats: Researchers found GvH clones in recipient marrow, and some showed up first in ileum or blood. There was an association between peak levels of circulating GvH clones and early post-transplant HvG declines.

Here the sequenced sample was unstimulated CD4+ T cells sorted from spleen or lymph node cells, taken before intestinal transplant. This TCR was sampled from a human donor who received an intestinal transplant. The J gene is TRBJ1-2, the V gene TRBV30, with 10 bases matching TRBD1. CDR3 DNA sequence: TGTGCCTGGAATCCGGGACAGGGGACTCGCTACACCTTC. Translation: CAWNPGQGTRYTF.